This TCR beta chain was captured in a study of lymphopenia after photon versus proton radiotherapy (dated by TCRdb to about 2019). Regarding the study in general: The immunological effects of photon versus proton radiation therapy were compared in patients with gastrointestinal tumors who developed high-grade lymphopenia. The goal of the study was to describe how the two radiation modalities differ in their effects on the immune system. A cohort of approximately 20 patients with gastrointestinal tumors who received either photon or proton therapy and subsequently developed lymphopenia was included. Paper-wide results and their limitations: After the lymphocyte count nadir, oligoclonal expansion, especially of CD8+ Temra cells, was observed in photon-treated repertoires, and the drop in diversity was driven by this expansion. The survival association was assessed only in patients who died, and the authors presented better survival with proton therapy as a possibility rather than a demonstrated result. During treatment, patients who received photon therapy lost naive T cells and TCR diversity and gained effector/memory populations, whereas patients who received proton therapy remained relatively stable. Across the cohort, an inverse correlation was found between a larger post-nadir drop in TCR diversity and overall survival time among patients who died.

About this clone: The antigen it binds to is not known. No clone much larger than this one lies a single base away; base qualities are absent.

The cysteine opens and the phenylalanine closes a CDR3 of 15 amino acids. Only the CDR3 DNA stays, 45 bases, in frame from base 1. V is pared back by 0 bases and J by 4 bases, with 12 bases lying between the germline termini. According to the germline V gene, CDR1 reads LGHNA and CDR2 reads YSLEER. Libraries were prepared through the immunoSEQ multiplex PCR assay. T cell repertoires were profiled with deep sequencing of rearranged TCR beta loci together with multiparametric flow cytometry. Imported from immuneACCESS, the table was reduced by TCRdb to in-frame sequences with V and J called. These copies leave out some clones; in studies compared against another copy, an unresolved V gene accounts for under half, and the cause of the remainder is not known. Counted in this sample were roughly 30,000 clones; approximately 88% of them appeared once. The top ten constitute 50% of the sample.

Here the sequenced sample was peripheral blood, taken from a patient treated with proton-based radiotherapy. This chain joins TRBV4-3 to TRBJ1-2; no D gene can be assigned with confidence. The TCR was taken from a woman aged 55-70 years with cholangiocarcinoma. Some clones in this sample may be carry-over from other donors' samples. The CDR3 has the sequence CASSQDSPGRYGYTF. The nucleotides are TGCGCCAGCAGCCAAGATTCCCCCGGTCGCTATGGCTACACCTTC.